This entry lists 19 T cell receptor beta chains sequenced from one sample in a study of radiotherapy plus CTLA-4 blockade in lung cancer. Clones were read by immunoSEQ multiplex PCR, and TCRdb kept only the in-frame ones, dropping some. The table has approximately 85,000 clones, more than 75% seen once. Sequencing used peripheral blood, obtained from a patient treated with radiotherapy plus ipilimumab. These receptors originate from a human donor with non-small cell lung cancer who had a partial response to radiotherapy plus ipilimumab.

The chain links TRBV29-1 to TRBJ2-2, with TRBD1 matching 7 bases. V was clipped by 0 bases and J by 1 base; unmatched bases: 5. CDR3 length: 16 residues. The germline gives CDR1 SQVTM, CDR2 ANQGSEA. This CDR3 reads CSVEDGPGGNTGELFF. The CDR3, as DNA: TGCAGCGTTGAAGATGGGCCAGGGGGGAACACCGGGGAGCTGTTTTTT.

The chain links TRBV4-1 to TRBJ1-3; TRBD1 matches at 9 bases. Germline V gene sequence: CDR1 MGHRA, CDR2 YSYEKL. This CDR3 spans 16 amino acids. The V gene end was trimmed by 3 bases and the J gene end by 2 bases; junction bases not matched to a gene: 5. The CDR3 sequence: CASSHSTGGTGNTIYF. CDR3 DNA: TGCGCCAGCAGCCATTCTACAGGGGGCACTGGAAACACCATATATTTT.

This rearrangement joins TRBV11-2 to TRBJ2-7; 9 bases map to TRBD1. With V trimmed by 5 bases and J by 2 bases, 10 bases remained unmatched. This CDR3 is 16 amino acids long. Germline V CDR1 and CDR2: SGHAT, FQNNGV. CDR3 residues: CASSRGQGSNTYEQYF. The CDR3 nucleotides are TGTGCCAGCAGCCGAGGACAGGGGTCTAATACCTACGAGCAGTACTTC.

V gene TRBV10-3 combines with J gene TRBJ1-2; TRBD1 matches 9 bases. CDR3 length: 16 residues. V was clipped by 7 bases and J by 4 bases; unmatched bases: 13. From germline, CDR1 is ENHRY and CDR2 SYGVKD. Written as DNA, the CDR3 is TGTGCCATCACCGAGGGCGGGACAGGGAGATCCTATGGCTACACCTTC. Protein product: CAITEGGTGRSYGYTF.

CDR3: CATSPGQGNYGYTF. The CDR3 nucleotides are TGTGCCACCAGCCCGGGACAGGGAAACTATGGCTACACCTTC. The J gene is TRBJ1-2, the V gene TRBV15; TRBD1 matches at 9 bases. There are 14 residues in the CDR3. The trim removed 5 bases at V and 2 bases at J, leaving 3 bases unmatched. The germline gives CDR1 LNHNV, CDR2 YYDKDF (reference sequence).

This clone appeared a single time. The chain carries TRBV4-1 and TRBJ2-7, with a tentative D call TRBD1 (5 bases). The CDR3 runs 15 residues. V lost 0 bases, J lost 0 bases, and 9 bases lay in between. From germline, CDR1 is MGHRA and CDR2 YSYEKL. The CDR3 spells CASSQDQGRSYEQYF. CDR3 in DNA: TGCGCCAGCAGCCAAGATCAGGGCCGCTCCTACGAGCAGTACTTC.

The CDR3 is CASSLGVQGDGYTF. As DNA, the CDR3 is TGTGCCAGCAGCTTGGGCGTACAGGGTGACGGCTACACCTTC. The chain carries TRBV5-5 and TRBJ1-2, with a weak D call TRBD1 (6 bases). The CDR3 spans 14 residues. V was clipped by 0 bases and J by 8 bases, with 14 bases between them. Germline CDR1 is SGHKS and CDR2 is YYEKEE (reference sequence).

The rearrangement uses TRBV7-9 and TRBJ2-7, with 7 bases identical to TRBD2. Trimming cost V 5 bases and J 3 bases; bases outside gene matches: 10. The CDR3 is 15 residues long. CDR1 is SEHNR and CDR2 is FQNEAQ in the germline V gene (reference sequence). CDR3 sequence (DNA): TGTGCCAGCAGCCCATTTAATGCGGGAGTCTACGAGCAGTACTTC. Protein sequence: CASSPFNAGVYEQYF.

The V gene is TRBV9, the J gene TRBJ2-1, with 10 bases that match TRBD2. The CDR3 is 17 amino acids. The junction had 15 bases not matched to a gene; V was cut back by 3 bases and J by 9 bases. Germline CDR1 is SGDLS and CDR2 is YYNGEE. As DNA, the CDR3 is TGTGCCAGCAGCGCCCGGACTAGCGGAGGCCCTTGGAGTGAGCAGTTCTTC. This translates into CASSARTSGGPWSEQFF. The whole variable domain, filled in from reference TRBV9 and TRBJ2-1, reads DSGVTQTPKHLITATGQRVTLRCSPRSGDLSVYWYQQSLDQGLQFLIQYYNGEERAKGNILERFSAQQFPDLHSELNLSSLELGDSALYFCASSARTSGGPWSEQFFGPGTRLTVL.

The chain uses TRBV21-1 and TRBJ1-5; the D segment call TRBD1 is taken from the table without a DNA check. TRBV21-1 constitutes a pseudogene. The CDR3 is 16 residues long. CDR3 residues: CASRTGRLDSNQPQHF. CDR3 DNA: TGTGCCAGCAGGACAGGGAGGTTAGATAGCAATCAGCCCCAGCATTTT.

V gene TRBV5-1 combines with J gene TRBJ2-7, with D tentatively TRBD1 (5 bases). This CDR3 contains 14 residues. Germline CDR1 reads SGHRS; CDR2 reads YFSETQ. The V gene lost 0 bases and the J gene lost 6 bases, with 13 bases spanning the gap. The DNA of the CDR3 is TGCGCCAGCAGCTTGGTCCAGGGTATTTCCGAGCAGTACTTC. It encodes CASSLVQGISEQYF.

The rearrangement uses TRBV6-1 and TRBJ2-3; possibly TRBD2 for D (7 bases). Germline CDR1 MNHNS, CDR2 SASEGT. This CDR3 is built from 15 residues. Trimming took off 5 bases at V and 3 bases at J, with 15 bases between the two ends. This CDR3 is CASSPPGRGTDTQYF. The CDR3 bases are TGTGCCAGCAGTCCCCCAGGGAGGGGGACAGATACGCAGTATTTT.

The chain recombines TRBV2 with TRBJ1-2; D gene ambiguous. CDR1 is SNHLY and CDR2 is FYNNEI in the germline V gene. This CDR3 is 13 amino acids long. The V end was cut by 3 bases, the J end by 4 bases, with 9 bases between. The chain's CDR3 is CASSEALGYGYTF. For the CDR3, the DNA is TGTGCCAGCAGTGAGGCCCTTGGCTATGGCTACACCTTC.

The V call is TRBV27, the J call TRBJ2-5; 9 nucleotides agree with TRBD1. The last part of the DNA fits TRBJ2-7 better; the J call may be wrong. CDR1 is MNHEY and CDR2 is SMNVEV in the germline V gene (reference sequence). The CDR3 loop spans 14 amino acids. CDR3 in amino acids: CASSYAGQGYEQYF. The CDR3 DNA is TGTGCCAGCAGTTACGCGGGACAGGGATACGAGCAGTACTTC.

The V call is TRBV7-3, the J call TRBJ1-2; 8 bases fit TRBD1. The CDR3 is 12 amino acids. V dropped 5 bases and J dropped 9; count of bases not matched to a gene: 5. Germline values: CDR1 SGHTA, CDR2 FQGTGA. Written as DNA, the CDR3 is TGTGCCAGCAGCCTTGGACAGGGCAGCTACACCTTC. It codes for CASSLGQGSYTF.

The DNA for the CDR3 is TGTGCCAGTAGTATTTCGGCGGGAGAGAACAATGAGCAGTTCTTC. Translated: CASSISAGENNEQFF. The chain combines TRBV19 with TRBJ2-1; 7 nucleotides line up with TRBD2. After removal of 3 bases from V and 5 bases from J, the junction contained 7 bases not matched to a gene. There are 15 residues in the CDR3. Germline lookup yields CDR1 LNHDA and CDR2 SQIVND (reference sequence).

A single count supports this clone. The V call is TRBV6-5, the J call TRBJ1-5, with TRBD1 as a possible D gene (5 bases). Germline V gene data show CDR1 as MNHEY and CDR2 as SVGAGI. With 0 bases removed from V and 3 bases from J, the gap between germline ends came to 9 bases. The CDR3 sequence is 15 residues long. The CDR3 region has the DNA TGTGCCAGCAGTTACTCGGGGGGGAACAATCAGCCCCAGCATTTT. Its translation: CASSYSGGNNQPQHF.

V gene TRBV7-2 combines with J gene TRBJ2-5, with TRBD2 matching 7 bases. Germline V CDR1 and CDR2: SGHTA, FQGNSA. V shed 1 base and J 2 bases; nucleotides not matched to a gene: 7. The CDR3 has 16 amino acids. In DNA form, the CDR3 reads TGTGCCAGCAGCTTAGGACGCGGGAGCACACAAGAGACCCAGTACTTC. Its translation: CASSLGRGSTQETQYF.

The rearrangement uses TRBV21-1 and TRBJ2-7; whether TRBD1, the table's D call, matches the DNA was not checked. TRBV21-1 is shown as a pseudogene. This CDR3 region has 15 residues. The CDR3 DNA reads as TGTGCCAGCAGCACCCCGGGACAGGGGGCCTACGAGCAGTACGTC. This gives the protein CASSTPGQGAYEQYV.